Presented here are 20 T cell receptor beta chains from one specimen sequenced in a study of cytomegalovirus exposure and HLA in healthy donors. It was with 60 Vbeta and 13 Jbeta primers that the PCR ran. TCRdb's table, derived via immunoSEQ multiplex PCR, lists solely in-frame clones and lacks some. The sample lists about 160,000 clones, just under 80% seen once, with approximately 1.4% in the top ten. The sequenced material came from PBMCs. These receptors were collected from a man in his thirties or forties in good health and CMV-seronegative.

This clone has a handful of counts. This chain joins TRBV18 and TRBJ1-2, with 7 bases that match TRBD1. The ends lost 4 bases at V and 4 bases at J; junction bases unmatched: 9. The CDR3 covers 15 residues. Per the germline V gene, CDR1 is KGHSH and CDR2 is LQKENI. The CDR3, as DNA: TGTGCCAGCTCACTCACCGGACAGGACGGCTATGGCTACACCTTC. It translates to CASSLTGQDGYGYTF. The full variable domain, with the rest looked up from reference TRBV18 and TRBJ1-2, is NAGVMQNPRHLVRRRGQEARLRCSPMKGHSHVYWYRQLPEEGLKFMVYLQKENIIDESGMPKERFSAEFPKEGPSILRIQQVVRGDSAAYFCASSLTGQDGYGYTFGSGTRLTVV.

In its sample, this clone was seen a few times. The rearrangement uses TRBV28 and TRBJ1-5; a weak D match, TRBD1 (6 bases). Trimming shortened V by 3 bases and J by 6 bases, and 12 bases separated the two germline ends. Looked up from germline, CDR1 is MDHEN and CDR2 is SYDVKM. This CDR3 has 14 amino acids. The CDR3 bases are TGTGCCAGCAGTTTTTCAGGGGTAAGTCAGCCCCAGCATTTT. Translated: CASSFSGVSQPQHF. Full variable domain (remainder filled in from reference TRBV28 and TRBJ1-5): DVKVTQSSRYLVKRTGEKVFLECVQDMDHENMFWYRQDPGLGLRLIYFSYDVKMKEKGDIPEGYSVSREKKERFSLILESASTNQTSMYLCASSFSGVSQPQHFGDGTRLSIL.

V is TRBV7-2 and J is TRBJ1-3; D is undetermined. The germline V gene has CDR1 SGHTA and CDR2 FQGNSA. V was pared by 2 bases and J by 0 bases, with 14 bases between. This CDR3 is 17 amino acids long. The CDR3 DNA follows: TGTGCCAGCAGCTTAACTCCTAATTCCCTCTCTGGAAACACCATATATTTT. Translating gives CASSLTPNSLSGNTIYF.

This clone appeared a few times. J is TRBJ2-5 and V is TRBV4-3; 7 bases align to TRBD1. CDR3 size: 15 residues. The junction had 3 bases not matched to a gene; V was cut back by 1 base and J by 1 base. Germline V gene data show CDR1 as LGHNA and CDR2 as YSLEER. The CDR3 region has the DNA TGCGCCAGCAGCCAAGGCGACAGGGTCCAAGAGACCCAGTACTTC. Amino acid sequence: CASSQGDRVQETQYF.

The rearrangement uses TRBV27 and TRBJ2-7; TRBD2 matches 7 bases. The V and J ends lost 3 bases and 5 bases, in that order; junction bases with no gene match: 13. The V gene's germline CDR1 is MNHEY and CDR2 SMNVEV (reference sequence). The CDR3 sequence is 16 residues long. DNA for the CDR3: TGTGCCAGCAGTTTTTTCCCGGGGGGACCGGGGCACGAGCAGTACTTC. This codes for CASSFFPGGPGHEQYF.

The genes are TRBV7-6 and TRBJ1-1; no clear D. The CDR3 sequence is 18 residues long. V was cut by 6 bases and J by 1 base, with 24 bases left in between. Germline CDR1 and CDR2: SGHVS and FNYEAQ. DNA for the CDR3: TGTGCCAGCAGATCCGTTCCGTTTTCAGCGGGCGAGAACACTGAAGCTTTCTTT. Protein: CASRSVPFSAGENTEAFF.

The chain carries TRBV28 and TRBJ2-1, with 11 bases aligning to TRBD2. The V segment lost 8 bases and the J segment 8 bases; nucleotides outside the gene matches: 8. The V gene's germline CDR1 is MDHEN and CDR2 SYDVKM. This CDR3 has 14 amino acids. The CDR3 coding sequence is TGTGCCAGCTTAGCGGGAGGGCCTAGTGATGAGCAGTTCTTC. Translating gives CASLAGGPSDEQFF.

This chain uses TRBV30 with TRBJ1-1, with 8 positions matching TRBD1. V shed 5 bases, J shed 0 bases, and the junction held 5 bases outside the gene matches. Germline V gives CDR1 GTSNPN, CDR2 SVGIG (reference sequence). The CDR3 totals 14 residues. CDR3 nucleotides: TGTGCCTGGGATACAGGGGGTTTGAACACTGAAGCTTTCTTT. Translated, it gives CAWDTGGLNTEAFF.

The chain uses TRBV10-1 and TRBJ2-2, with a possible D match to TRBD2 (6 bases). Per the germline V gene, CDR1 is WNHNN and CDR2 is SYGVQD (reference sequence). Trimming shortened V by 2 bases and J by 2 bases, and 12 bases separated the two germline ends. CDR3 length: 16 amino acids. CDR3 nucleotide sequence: TGCGCCAGCAGTGAGCGGCGGGGTAAAAACACCGGGGAGCTGTTTTTT. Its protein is CASSERRGKNTGELFF.

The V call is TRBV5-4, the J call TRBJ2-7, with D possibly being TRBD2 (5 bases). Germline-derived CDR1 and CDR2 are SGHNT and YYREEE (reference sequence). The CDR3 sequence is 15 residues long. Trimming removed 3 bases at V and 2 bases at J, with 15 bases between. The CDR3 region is CASSSPGREPYEQYF. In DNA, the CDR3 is TGTGCCAGCAGCTCACCTGGACGGGAACCCTACGAGCAGTACTTC. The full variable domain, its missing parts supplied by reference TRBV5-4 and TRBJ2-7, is ETGVTQSPTHLIKTRGQQVTLRCSSQSGHNTVSWYQQALGQGPQFIFQYYREEENGRGNFPPRFSGLQFPNYSSELNVNALELDDSALYLCASSSPGREPYEQYFGPGTRLTVT.

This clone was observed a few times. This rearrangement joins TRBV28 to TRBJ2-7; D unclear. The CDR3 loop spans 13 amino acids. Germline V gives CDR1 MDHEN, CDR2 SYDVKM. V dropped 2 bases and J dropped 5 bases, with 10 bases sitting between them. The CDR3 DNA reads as TGTGCCAGCAGTTTACCAGGCCACCACGAGCAGTACTTC. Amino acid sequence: CASSLPGHHEQYF.

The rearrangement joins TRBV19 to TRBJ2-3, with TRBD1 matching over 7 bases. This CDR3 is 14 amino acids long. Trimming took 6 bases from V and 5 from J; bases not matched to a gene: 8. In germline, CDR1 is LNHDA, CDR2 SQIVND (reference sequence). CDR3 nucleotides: TGTGCCAGTAGGTACAGGGGACGGGGAGATACGCAGTATTTT. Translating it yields CASRYRGRGDTQYF.

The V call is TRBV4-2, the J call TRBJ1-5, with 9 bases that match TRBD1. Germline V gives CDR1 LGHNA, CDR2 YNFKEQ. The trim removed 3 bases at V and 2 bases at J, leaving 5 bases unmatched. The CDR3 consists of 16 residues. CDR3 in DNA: TGTGCCAGCAGCCAGGGACAGGGAAGGGGCAATCAGCCCCAGCATTTT. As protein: CASSQGQGRGNQPQHF.

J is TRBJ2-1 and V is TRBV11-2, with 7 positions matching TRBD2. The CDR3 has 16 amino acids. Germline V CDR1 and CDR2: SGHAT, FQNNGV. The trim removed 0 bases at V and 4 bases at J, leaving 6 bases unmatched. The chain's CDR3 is CASSLEWSSGYNEQFF. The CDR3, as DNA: TGTGCCAGCAGCTTAGAATGGTCTAGCGGATACAATGAGCAGTTCTTC.

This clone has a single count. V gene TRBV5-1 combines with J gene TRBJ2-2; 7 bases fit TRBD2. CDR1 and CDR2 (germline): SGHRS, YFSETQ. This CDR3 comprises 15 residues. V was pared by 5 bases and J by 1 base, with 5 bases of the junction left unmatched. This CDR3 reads CASRTGGGNTGELFF. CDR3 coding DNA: TGCGCCAGCAGGACGGGAGGCGGGAACACCGGGGAGCTGTTTTTT.

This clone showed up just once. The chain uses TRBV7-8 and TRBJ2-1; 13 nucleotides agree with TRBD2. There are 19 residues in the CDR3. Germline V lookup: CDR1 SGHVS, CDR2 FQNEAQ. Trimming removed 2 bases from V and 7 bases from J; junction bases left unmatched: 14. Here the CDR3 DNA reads TGTGCCAGCAGCTTATTGCGTTTTAGGACTAGCGGGGGAGGTAATGAGCAGTTCTTC. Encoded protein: CASSLLRFRTSGGGNEQFF.

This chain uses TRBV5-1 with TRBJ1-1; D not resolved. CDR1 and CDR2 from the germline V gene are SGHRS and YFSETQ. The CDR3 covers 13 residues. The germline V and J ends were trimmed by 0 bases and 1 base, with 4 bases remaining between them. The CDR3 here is CASSLEANTEAFF. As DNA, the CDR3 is TGCGCCAGCAGCTTGGAAGCGAACACTGAAGCTTTCTTT.

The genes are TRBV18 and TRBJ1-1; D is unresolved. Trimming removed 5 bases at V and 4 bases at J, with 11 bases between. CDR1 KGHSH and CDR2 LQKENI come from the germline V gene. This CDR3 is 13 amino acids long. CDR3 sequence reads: CASSSDKATEAFF. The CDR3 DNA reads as TGTGCCAGCTCATCTGACAAGGCCACTGAAGCTTTCTTT.

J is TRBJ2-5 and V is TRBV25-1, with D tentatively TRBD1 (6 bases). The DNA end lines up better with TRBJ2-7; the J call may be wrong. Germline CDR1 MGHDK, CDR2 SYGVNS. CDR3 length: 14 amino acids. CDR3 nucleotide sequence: TGTGCCAGCATTCCACAGGGAATATCCTACGAGCAGTACTTC. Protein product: CASIPQGISYEQYF.

CDR3 region: CASTPFPEAYEQYF. The CDR3 DNA sequence: TGCGCCAGCACCCCCTTCCCCGAGGCCTACGAGCAGTACTTC. The rearrangement links TRBV5-1 to TRBJ2-7; the D is unclear. V was shortened by 6 bases and J by 2 bases, with 15 bases between the two germline ends. CDR1 SGHRS and CDR2 YFSETQ come from the germline V gene. This CDR3 contains 14 residues.